This T cell receptor beta chain appears in the sequencing data of a study of blood T cell repertoires in COVID-19. At the level of the study: PBMCs, B-cell-depleted T cells, or T cells provided the cDNA or gDNA that made up the material.

Trimming shortened V by 2 bases and J by 4 bases, and 14 bases separated the two germline ends. Germline-derived CDR1 and CDR2 are MNHEY and SVGEGT. The CDR3 has 15 residues. In the original analysis: By means of reference gene primer amplification, nucleated cell counts were estimated. Clones were sequenced by immunoSEQ multiplex PCR, and TCRdb holds only the in-frame ones, with some missing. The D gene and trimming were derived from the DNA, and the V and J assignments and clone size from that table. The sample holds about 190,000 clones, approximately 79% seen once. This clone was found a few times.

The chain links TRBV6-2 or TRBV6-3 to TRBJ1-2, with D perhaps matching TRBD1 (5 bases). The receptor comes from a woman aged 55-75 years with acute COVID-19. What was sequenced was PBMCs or T cells enriched from blood (not recorded which). The CDR3 sequence: CASSYEWGRIYGYTF. The CDR3 DNA reads TGTGCCAGCAGTTACGAATGGGGCCGAATCTATGGCTACACCTTC.